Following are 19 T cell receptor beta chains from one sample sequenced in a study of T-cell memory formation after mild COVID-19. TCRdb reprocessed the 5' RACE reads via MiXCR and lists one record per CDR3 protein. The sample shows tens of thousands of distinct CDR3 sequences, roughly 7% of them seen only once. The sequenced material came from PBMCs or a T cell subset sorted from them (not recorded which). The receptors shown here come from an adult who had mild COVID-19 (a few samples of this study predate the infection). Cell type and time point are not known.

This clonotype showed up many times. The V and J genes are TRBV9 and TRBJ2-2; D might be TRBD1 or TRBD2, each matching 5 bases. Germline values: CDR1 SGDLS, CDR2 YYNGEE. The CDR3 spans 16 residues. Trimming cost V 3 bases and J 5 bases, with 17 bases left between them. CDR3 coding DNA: TGTGCCAGCAGCGAGGGACCTGCCTATGGGACCGGGGAGCTGTTTTTT. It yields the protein CASSEGPAYGTGELFF.

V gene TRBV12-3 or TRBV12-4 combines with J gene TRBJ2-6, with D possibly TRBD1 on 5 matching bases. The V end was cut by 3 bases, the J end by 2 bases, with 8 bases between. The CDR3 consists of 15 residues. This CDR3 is CASSLQGAGANVLTF. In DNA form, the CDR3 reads TGTGCCAGCAGTTTGCAGGGTGCTGGGGCCAACGTCCTGACTTTC.

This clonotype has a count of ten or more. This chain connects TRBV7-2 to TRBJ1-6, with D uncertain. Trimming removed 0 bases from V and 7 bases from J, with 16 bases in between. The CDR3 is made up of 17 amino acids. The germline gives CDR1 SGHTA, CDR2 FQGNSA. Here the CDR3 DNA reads TGTGCCAGCAGCTTAGCGGGGAGGCAAAGTCGGAATTCACCCCTCCACTTT. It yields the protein CASSLAGRQSRNSPLHF.

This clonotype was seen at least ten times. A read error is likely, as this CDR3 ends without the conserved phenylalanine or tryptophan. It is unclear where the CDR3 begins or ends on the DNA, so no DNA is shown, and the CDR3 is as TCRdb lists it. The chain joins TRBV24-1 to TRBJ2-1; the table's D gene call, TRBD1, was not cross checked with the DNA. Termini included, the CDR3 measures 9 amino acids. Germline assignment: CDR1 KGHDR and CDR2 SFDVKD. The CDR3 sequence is CATSESPEL.

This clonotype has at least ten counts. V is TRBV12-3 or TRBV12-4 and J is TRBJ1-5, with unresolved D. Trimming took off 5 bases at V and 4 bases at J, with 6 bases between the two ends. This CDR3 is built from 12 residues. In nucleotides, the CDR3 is TGTGCCAGCAGTCAGCGAAATCAGCCCCAGCATTTT. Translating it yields CASSQRNQPQHF.

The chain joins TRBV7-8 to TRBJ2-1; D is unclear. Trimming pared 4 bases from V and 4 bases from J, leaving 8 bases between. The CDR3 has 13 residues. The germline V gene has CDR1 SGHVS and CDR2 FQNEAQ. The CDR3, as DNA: TGTGCCAGCAGCTACCAACTATACAATGAGCAGTTCTTC. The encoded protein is CASSYQLYNEQFF.

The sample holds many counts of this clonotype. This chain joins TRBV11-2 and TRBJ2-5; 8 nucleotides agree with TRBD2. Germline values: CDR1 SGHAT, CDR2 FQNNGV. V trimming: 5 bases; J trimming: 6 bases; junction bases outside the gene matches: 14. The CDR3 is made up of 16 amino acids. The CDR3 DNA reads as TGTGCCAGCAGCACCCGACCGGGACTAGGCGCAAAGACCCAGTACTTC. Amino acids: CASSTRPGLGAKTQYF.

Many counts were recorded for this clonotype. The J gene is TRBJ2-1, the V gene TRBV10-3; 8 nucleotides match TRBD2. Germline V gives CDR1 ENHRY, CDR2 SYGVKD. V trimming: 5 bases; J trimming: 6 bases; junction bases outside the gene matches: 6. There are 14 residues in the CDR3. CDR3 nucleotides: TGTGCCATCAGTTCCGGGACTAGGAGCAATGAGCAGTTCTTC. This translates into CAISSGTRSNEQFF.

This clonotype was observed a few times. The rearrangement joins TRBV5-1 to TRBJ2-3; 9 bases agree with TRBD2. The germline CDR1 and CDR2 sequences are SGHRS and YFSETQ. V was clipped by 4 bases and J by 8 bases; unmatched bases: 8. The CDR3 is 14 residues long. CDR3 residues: CASSIEAGGATQYF. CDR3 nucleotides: TGCGCCAGCAGCATAGAAGCGGGAGGTGCTACGCAGTATTTT.

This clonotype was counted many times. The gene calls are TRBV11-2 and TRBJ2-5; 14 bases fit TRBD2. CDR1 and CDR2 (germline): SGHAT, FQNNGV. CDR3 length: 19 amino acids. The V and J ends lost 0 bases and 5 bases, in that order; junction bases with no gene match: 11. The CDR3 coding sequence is TGTGCCAGCAGCTTAGATGGGGGACTAGCGGGAGCCGCGGGGGAGACCCAGTACTTC. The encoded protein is CASSLDGGLAGAAGETQYF. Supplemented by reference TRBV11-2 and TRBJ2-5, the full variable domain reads EAGVAQSPRYKIIEKRQSVAFWCNPISGHATLYWYQQILGQGPKLLIQFQNNGVVDDSQLPKDRFSAERLKGVDSTLKIQPAKLEDSAVYLCASSLDGGLAGAAGETQYFGPGTRLLVL.

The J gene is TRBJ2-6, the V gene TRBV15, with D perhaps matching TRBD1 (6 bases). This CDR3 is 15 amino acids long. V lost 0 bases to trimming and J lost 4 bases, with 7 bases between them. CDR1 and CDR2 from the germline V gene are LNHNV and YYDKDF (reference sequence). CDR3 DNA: TGTGCCACCAGCAGAGATCAGGGGGGGGCCAACGTCCTGACTTTC. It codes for CATSRDQGGANVLTF.

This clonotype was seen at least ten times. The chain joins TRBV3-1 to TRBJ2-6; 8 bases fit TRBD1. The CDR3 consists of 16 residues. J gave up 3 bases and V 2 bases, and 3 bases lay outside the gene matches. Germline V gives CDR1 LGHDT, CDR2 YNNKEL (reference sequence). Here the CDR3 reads CASSQPGGFGANVLTF. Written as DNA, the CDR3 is TGTGCCAGCAGCCAACCAGGGGGCTTTGGGGCCAACGTCCTGACTTTC.

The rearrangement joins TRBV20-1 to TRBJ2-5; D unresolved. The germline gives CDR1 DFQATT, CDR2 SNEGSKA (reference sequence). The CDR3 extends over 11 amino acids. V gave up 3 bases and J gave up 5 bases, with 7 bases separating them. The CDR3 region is CSARSHETQYF. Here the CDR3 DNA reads TGCAGTGCTAGGAGTCACGAGACCCAGTACTTC.

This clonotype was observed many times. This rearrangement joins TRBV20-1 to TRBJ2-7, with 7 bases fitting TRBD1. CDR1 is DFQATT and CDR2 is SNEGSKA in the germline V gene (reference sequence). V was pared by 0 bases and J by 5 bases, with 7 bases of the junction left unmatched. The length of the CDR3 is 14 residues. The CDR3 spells CSARDPGQLHEQYF. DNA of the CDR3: TGCAGTGCTAGAGATCCGGGACAGCTCCACGAGCAGTACTTC.

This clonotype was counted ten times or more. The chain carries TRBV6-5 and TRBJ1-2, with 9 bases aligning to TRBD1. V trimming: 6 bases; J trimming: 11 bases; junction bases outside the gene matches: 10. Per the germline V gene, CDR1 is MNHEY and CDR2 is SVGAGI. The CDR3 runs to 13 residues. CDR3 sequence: CASSRGQGWSYTF. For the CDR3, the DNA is TGTGCCAGCAGCCGTGGACAGGGGTGGTCGTACACCTTC.

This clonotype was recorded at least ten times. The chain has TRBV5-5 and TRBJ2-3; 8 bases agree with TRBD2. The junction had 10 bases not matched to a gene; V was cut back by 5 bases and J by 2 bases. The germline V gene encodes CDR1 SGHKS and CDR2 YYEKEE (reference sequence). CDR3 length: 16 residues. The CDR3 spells CASSAGGYPSTDTQYF. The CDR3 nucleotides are TGTGCCAGCAGTGCGGGGGGATACCCCTCCACAGATACGCAGTATTTT. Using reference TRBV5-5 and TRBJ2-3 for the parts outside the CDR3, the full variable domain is DAGVTQSPTHLIKTRGQQVTLRCSPISGHKSVSWYQQVLGQGPQFIFQYYEKEERGRGNFPDRFSARQFPNYSSELNVNALLLGDSALYLCASSAGGYPSTDTQYFGPGTRLTVL.

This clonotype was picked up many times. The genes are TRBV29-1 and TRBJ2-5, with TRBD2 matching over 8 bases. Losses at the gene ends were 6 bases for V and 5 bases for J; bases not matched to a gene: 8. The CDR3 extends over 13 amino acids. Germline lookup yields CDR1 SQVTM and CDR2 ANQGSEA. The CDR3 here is CSVPGLDLETQYF. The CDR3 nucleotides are TGCAGCGTGCCGGGACTAGACTTGGAGACCCAGTACTTC.

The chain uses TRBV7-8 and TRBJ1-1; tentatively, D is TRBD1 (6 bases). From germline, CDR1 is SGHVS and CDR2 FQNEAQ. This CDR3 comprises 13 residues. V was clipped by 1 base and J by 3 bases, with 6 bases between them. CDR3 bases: TGTGCCAGCAGCTTAGACAGGGACACTGAAGCTTTCTTT. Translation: CASSLDRDTEAFF.

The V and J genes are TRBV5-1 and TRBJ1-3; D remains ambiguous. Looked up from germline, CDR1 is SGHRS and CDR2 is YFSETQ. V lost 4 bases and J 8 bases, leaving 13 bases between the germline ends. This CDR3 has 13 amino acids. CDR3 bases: TGCGCCAGCAGCCCACAATCACTGGACACCATATATTTT. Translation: CASSPQSLDTIYF.